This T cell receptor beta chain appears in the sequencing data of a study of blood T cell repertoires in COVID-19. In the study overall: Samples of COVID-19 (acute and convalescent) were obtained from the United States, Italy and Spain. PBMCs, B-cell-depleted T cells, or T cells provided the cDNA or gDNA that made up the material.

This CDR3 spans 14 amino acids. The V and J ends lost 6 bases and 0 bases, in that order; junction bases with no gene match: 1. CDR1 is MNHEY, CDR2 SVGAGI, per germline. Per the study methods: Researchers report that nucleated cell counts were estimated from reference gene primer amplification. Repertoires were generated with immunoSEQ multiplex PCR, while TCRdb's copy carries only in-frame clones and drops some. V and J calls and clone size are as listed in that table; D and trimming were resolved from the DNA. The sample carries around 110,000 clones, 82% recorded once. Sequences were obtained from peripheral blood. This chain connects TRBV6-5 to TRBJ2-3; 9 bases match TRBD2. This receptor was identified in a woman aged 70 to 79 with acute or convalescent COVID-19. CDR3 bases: TGTGCCAGCAGGCTAGCGGGGAGCACAGATACGCAGTATTTT. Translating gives CASRLAGSTDTQYF.